These 24 T cell receptor beta chains came from one sample sequenced in a study of shared clonotypes between healthy human individuals. Libraries were prepared by immunoSEQ multiplex PCR; TCRdb keeps only in-frame clonotypes and omits some of them. The sample consists of roughly 2 million clones, approximately 95% of them appearing once. Sequenced sample: naive CD4+ T cells sorted from blood. Subset noted: CD45RA+ positively selected. The source is a man aged 18 to 29 in good health.

The rearrangement links TRBV6-1 to TRBJ2-1; D remains ambiguous. The CDR3 is made up of 13 amino acids. Looked up from germline, CDR1 is MNHNS and CDR2 is SASEGT. The germline V and J ends were trimmed by 7 bases and 3 bases, with 10 bases remaining between them. The CDR3 loop reads CASTTWDYNEQFF. Here the CDR3 DNA reads TGTGCCAGCACCACTTGGGACTACAATGAGCAGTTCTTC.

This clone showed up just once. The chain joins TRBV29-1 to TRBJ2-1; D might be TRBD1 (6 bases). The CDR3 contains 13 residues. Germline loops: CDR1 SQVTM, CDR2 ANQGSEA. V lost 6 bases, J lost 4 bases, and 13 bases lay in between. CDR3 nucleotide sequence: TGCAGCGTAGGGGGTGGACTGTACAATGAGCAGTTCTTC. Translating it yields CSVGGGLYNEQFF.

This sequence joins TRBV7-9 and TRBJ2-7; TRBD2 matches at 7 bases. The V segment lost 5 bases and the J segment 3 bases; nucleotides outside the gene matches: 7. Germline loops: CDR1 SEHNR, CDR2 FQNEAQ (reference sequence). The CDR3 runs to 14 residues. CDR3 amino acids: CASSPTSRYYEQYF. The CDR3 DNA reads TGTGCCAGCAGCCCGACTAGCAGATACTACGAGCAGTACTTC.

This chain uses TRBV5-1 with TRBJ2-7; D may be TRBD1 (6 bases). Trimming cost V 0 bases and J 2 bases, with 15 bases left between them. The CDR3 is 16 amino acids. Looked up from germline, CDR1 is SGHRS and CDR2 is YFSETQ. The CDR3 reads CASSLASGTGTYEQYF. The CDR3 DNA reads as TGCGCCAGCAGCTTGGCCAGTGGAACAGGGACCTACGAGCAGTACTTC. Combining the CDR3 with reference TRBV5-1 and TRBJ2-7 gives the whole variable domain KAGVTQTPRYLIKTRGQQVTLSCSPISGHRSVSWYQQTPGQGLQFLFEYFSETQRNKGNFPGRFSGRQFSNSRSEMNVSTLELGDSALYLCASSLASGTGTYEQYFGPGTRLTVT.

The rearrangement uses TRBV18 and TRBJ1-2; D is possibly TRBD1 (5 bases). Trimming cost V 8 bases and J 6 bases, with 22 bases left between them. CDR3 length: 15 amino acids. Germline lookup yields CDR1 KGHSH and CDR2 LQKENI. The CDR3: CASTLFLSREDGYTF. The CDR3 DNA is TGTGCCAGCACCCTATTCCTATCCAGGGAGGATGGCTACACCTTC. Supplemented by reference TRBV18 and TRBJ1-2, the full variable domain reads NAGVMQNPRHLVRRRGQEARLRCSPMKGHSHVYWYRQLPEEGLKFMVYLQKENIIDESGMPKERFSAEFPKEGPSILRIQQVVRGDSAAYFCASTLFLSREDGYTFGSGTRLTVV.

The chain uses TRBV28 and TRBJ1-5, with D uncertain. Germline CDR1 reads MDHEN; CDR2 reads SYDVKM. This CDR3 region has 13 residues. Between the trimmed V and J ends, which lost 5 bases and 9 bases, there was a span of 14 bases. The CDR3 region is CASSLGPERPQHF. CDR3 nucleotides: TGTGCCAGCAGTCTTGGACCCGAGCGGCCCCAGCATTTT.

This rearrangement joins TRBV14 to TRBJ1-2; unclear D gene. V was shortened by 0 bases and J by 7 bases, with 6 bases between the two germline ends. CDR1 is SGHDN, CDR2 FVKESK, per germline. The length of the CDR3 is 12 residues. CDR3 region: CASSQDLVGYTF. CDR3 nucleotide sequence: TGTGCCAGCAGCCAAGATTTGGTTGGCTACACCTTC.

The genes are TRBV6-6 and TRBJ1-3, with 7 bases identical to TRBD1. This CDR3 has 14 amino acids. In germline, CDR1 is MNHNY, CDR2 SVGAGI (reference sequence). The trim removed 7 bases at V and 5 bases at J, leaving 8 bases unmatched. The CDR3 DNA follows: TGTGCCAGCACCGACAGGGTCCTTAGAAACACCATATATTTT. This encodes CASTDRVLRNTIYF.

The chain uses TRBV7-9 and TRBJ1-6, with D unresolved. This CDR3 contains 14 residues. The ends were cut back, 2 bases at V and 9 bases at J, with 11 bases in the middle. Germline CDR1 SEHNR, CDR2 FQNEAQ (reference sequence). The DNA of the CDR3 is TGTGCCAGCAGCTTAAGCACCTTAGGTTCACCCCTCCACTTT. This sequence encodes CASSLSTLGSPLHF.

V and J are TRBV10-3 and TRBJ2-5; 7 nucleotides align to TRBD1. The CDR3 spans 14 residues. V shed 5 bases, J shed 2 bases, and the junction held 5 bases outside the gene matches. The germline CDR1 and CDR2 sequences are ENHRY and SYGVKD. The CDR3: CAISQTGAQETQYF. The CDR3 DNA reads as TGTGCCATCAGTCAAACAGGGGCGCAAGAGACCCAGTACTTC.

The table lists this clone with a count of one. The chain links TRBV6-5 to TRBJ1-1; D perhaps matches TRBD1 (5 bases). The CDR3 contains 15 residues. V was cut by 5 bases and J by 5 bases, with 18 bases left in between. CDR1 is MNHEY and CDR2 is SVGAGI in the germline V gene. The CDR3 region has the DNA TGTGCCAGCAGTCACAGGCCTAGTTGGGTGACTGAAGCTTTCTTT. Its translation: CASSHRPSWVTEAFF.

The chain uses TRBV19 and TRBJ2-5, with D perhaps matching TRBD1 (6 bases). CDR1 is LNHDA and CDR2 is SQIVND in the germline V gene (reference sequence). The CDR3 sequence is 14 residues long. V gave up 6 bases and J gave up 3 bases, with 14 bases separating them. The CDR3 DNA reads TGTGCCAGTAGCACCGCCCAGGGGAAAGAGACCCAGTACTTC. Translating gives CASSTAQGKETQYF.

This clone was observed once. Germline is not matched at one junction end, which may reflect a read error. This sequence joins TRBV28 and TRBJ2-5, with TRBD2 identical over 15 bases. The germline gives CDR1 MDHEN, CDR2 SYDVKM. CDR3 length: 15 residues. The CDR3 DNA is TGTGCCAGCAGTAAGGGACTAGCGGGAGGAGAGAGCCAGTACTTC. Its translation: CASSKGLAGGESQYF.

The chain employs TRBV10-3 and TRBJ2-1; 9 positions match TRBD2. Germline assignment: CDR1 ENHRY and CDR2 SYGVKD. CDR3 length equals 13 residues. The V and J ends lost 11 bases and 5 bases, in that order; junction bases with no gene match: 7. The CDR3: CAVSGGSDNEQFF. For the CDR3, the DNA is TGTGCCGTGAGCGGGGGGAGCGACAATGAGCAGTTCTTC.

The chain employs TRBV28 and TRBJ1-2, with D maybe TRBD1 (6 bases). V gave up 6 bases and J gave up 2 bases, with 19 bases separating them. The CDR3 is 16 amino acids. The germline V gene encodes CDR1 MDHEN and CDR2 SYDVKM. CDR3 sequence: CASSRAGGYLNYGYTF. As DNA, the CDR3 is TGTGCCAGCAGCCGCGCTGGGGGCTATTTAAACTATGGCTACACCTTC.

V and J are TRBV19 and TRBJ1-5; D unresolved. Trimming left V 1 base short and J 6 bases short, with 10 bases between. This CDR3 has 14 amino acids. Germline values: CDR1 LNHDA, CDR2 SQIVND (reference sequence). CDR3 DNA: TGTGCCAGTAGTATAGGCGGCGGACGTCAGCCCCAGCATTTT. This encodes CASSIGGGRQPQHF.

The V gene is TRBV5-4, the J gene TRBJ1-4; 9 bases are shared with TRBD1. The CDR3 runs 14 residues. V shed 5 bases, J shed 3 bases, and the junction held 2 bases outside the gene matches. Germline V gene sequence: CDR1 SGHNT, CDR2 YYREEE (reference sequence). CDR3 sequence reads: CASSRQGANEKLFF. CDR3 coding DNA: TGTGCCAGCAGTCGACAGGGGGCTAATGAAAAACTGTTTTTT.

The rearrangement uses TRBV4-1 and TRBJ2-7; a possible D gene is TRBD1 (6 bases). The V gene lost 1 base and the J gene lost 2 bases, with 15 bases spanning the gap. The length of the CDR3 is 16 residues. The V gene's germline CDR1 is MGHRA and CDR2 YSYEKL. CDR3 nucleotide sequence: TGCGCCAGCAGCCAAGTCTACACAGGGCGAGCCTACGAGCAGTACTTC. This gives the protein CASSQVYTGRAYEQYF.

The V call is TRBV9, the J call TRBJ1-5, with D maybe TRBD1 (6 bases). V lost 0 bases and J 5 bases, leaving 12 bases between the germline ends. The CDR3 runs 15 residues. Germline-derived CDR1 and CDR2 are SGDLS and YYNGEE. CDR3 protein: CASSVGRGHHQPQHF. The CDR3 nucleotides read TGTGCCAGCAGCGTAGGACGGGGACACCATCAGCCCCAGCATTTT.

The count of this clone is one. This rearrangement joins TRBV5-1 to TRBJ2-3; D may match TRBD1 or TRBD2 (5 bases each). Trimming removed 3 bases at V and 2 bases at J, with 13 bases between. The CDR3 extends over 15 amino acids. From germline, CDR1 is SGHRS and CDR2 YFSETQ. In DNA, the CDR3 is TGCGCCAGCAGCTCGGGACGGGCGGTCACAGATACGCAGTATTTT. Protein product: CASSSGRAVTDTQYF.

This chain links TRBV7-9 with TRBJ2-7; D not resolved. Germline V gene data show CDR1 as SEHNR and CDR2 as FQNEAQ (reference sequence). CDR3 length equals 12 residues. V was clipped by 1 base and J by 3 bases, with 4 bases between them. The CDR3 region has the DNA TGTGCCAGCAGCTTAGAGAACTACGAGCAGTACTTC. It is translated as CASSLENYEQYF.

As concerns this clone: This clone may be a read error of a much larger clone one base away. The DNA for the CDR3 is TGCAGTGTGGTAGGGGTGGAGACCCAGTACTTC. Its translation is CSVVGVETQYF. The chain uses TRBV29-1 and TRBJ2-5; tentative D call: TRBD1 (5 bases). There are 11 residues in the CDR3. Germline values: CDR1 SQVTM, CDR2 ANQGSEA.

This chain uses TRBV28 with TRBJ2-7; 9 bases are shared with TRBD1. Germline CDR1 and CDR2: MDHEN and SYDVKM. After removal of 3 bases from V and 7 bases from J, the junction contained 7 bases not matched to a gene. The CDR3 contains 14 residues. The CDR3 loop is CASSFSSGTGEQYF. In DNA, the CDR3 is TGTGCCAGCAGTTTCTCCTCCGGGACAGGGGAGCAGTACTTC.

The rearrangement joins TRBV14 to TRBJ2-5; 12 bases map to TRBD2. J lost 7 bases, V lost 0 bases, and 6 bases had no gene match. The length of the CDR3 is 16 residues. Germline values: CDR1 SGHDN, CDR2 FVKESK. The CDR3 spells CASSQELAGGSGTQYF. CDR3 bases: TGTGCCAGCAGCCAAGAGCTAGCGGGGGGGTCAGGGACCCAGTACTTC.